These T cell receptor beta chains were read from a single sample in a study of blood T cell repertoires in COVID-19. TCRdb's copy holds only in-frame clones and misses some; the assay was immunoSEQ multiplex PCR. The sample has around 260,000 clones; approximately 88% are singletons. Material for sequencing was peripheral blood. Receptors originate from a woman in her sixties or seventies with COVID-19, enrolled during active disease. Both conserved end residues are part of each CDR3. Each record gives: J gene, V gene, D gene, clone size, CDR3 protein, CDR3 DNA. The D gene is left open where the match is weak. A row's size may be missing; if present it is once, few, many or a size class.

>TRBJ1-2|TRBV9|.|.
CASTKRGGYGYTF
TGTGCCAGCACGAAACGGGGGGGCTATGGCTACACCTTC
>TRBJ2-4|TRBV6-5|TRBD1|.
CASSRQGIGNIQYF
TGTGCCAGCAGCCGACAGGGGATCGGTAACATTCAGTACTTC
>TRBJ2-1|TRBV5-4|.|.
CASSPDAFAGLKEQFF
TGTGCCAGCAGCCCGGATGCCTTTGCAGGGCTCAAGGAGCAGTTCTTC
>TRBJ2-3|TRBV24-1|TRBD2|.
CATSDLQGGADTQYF
TGTGCCACCAGTGATTTGCAGGGAGGGGCAGATACGCAGTATTTT
>TRBJ1-2|TRBV5-4|.|.
CASSLAGVNHGYTF
TGTGCCAGCAGCTTAGCAGGGGTTAACCATGGCTACACCTTC
>TRBJ2-7|TRBV19|.|few
CASSIVSSGHSDEQYF
TGTGCCAGTAGTATTGTCAGCTCAGGACACAGCGACGAGCAGTACTTC
>TRBJ1-3|TRBV7-2|.|.
CASSPGGASSGNTIYF
TGTGCCAGCAGCCCGGGCGGGGCGAGCTCTGGAAACACCATATATTTT
>TRBJ2-1|TRBV19|TRBD2|.
CASSTTSGSFNEQFF
TGTGCCAGTAGTACAACTAGCGGGAGTTTCAATGAGCAGTTCTTC
>TRBJ2-5|TRBV2|.|.
CASSEGGLETQYF
TGTGCCAGCAGTGAAGGTGGGCTAGAGACCCAGTACTTC
>TRBJ1-4|TRBV10-3|TRBD1|.
CAINDRGTNEKLFF
TGTGCCATCAACGACAGGGGTACTAATGAAAAACTGTTTTTT
>TRBJ1-3|TRBV29-1|.|.
CSAGPGIGSGNTIYF
TGCAGCGCGGGTCCGGGGATTGGGTCTGGAAACACCATATATTTT
>TRBJ1-4|TRBV10-3|TRBD1|.
CAISEQGARDEKLFF
TGTGCCATCAGTGAGCAGGGGGCGCGGGATGAAAAACTGTTTTTT
>TRBJ2-1|TRBV4-1|TRBD2|.
CASRTSGAQEQFF
TGCGCCAGCCGGACTAGCGGTGCCCAGGAGCAGTTCTTC
>TRBJ2-7|TRBV5-5|.|.
CASSLAPGYGYEQYF
TGTGCCAGCAGCTTGGCCCCGGGGTACGGGTACGAGCAGTACTTC
>TRBJ2-6|TRBV21-1|.|.
CASSKERDRPCFGANVLTF
TGTGCCAGCAGCAAGGAGAGGGACAGACCGTGTTTTGGGGCCAACGTCCTGACTTTC
>TRBJ1-3|TRBV11-2|.|.
CASSLIEGNTIYF
TGTGCCAGCAGCTTGATAGAGGGAAACACCATATATTTT
>TRBJ1-1|TRBV5-6|TRBD1|.
CASSSTGGAGTEAFF
TGTGCCAGCAGCTCCACAGGGGGCGCGGGCACTGAAGCTTTCTTT
>TRBJ2-5|TRBV18|.|.
CASSPISGEETQYF
TGTGCCAGCTCACCAATTTCAGGGGAAGAGACCCAGTACTTC
>TRBJ2-3|TRBV15|.|.
CATTRGGTDTQYF
TGTGCCACCACCCGCGGTGGCACAGATACGCAGTATTTT
>TRBJ1-1|TRBV9|.|.
CASSVVGVGNTEAFF
TGTGCCAGCAGCGTAGTAGGAGTCGGCAACACTGAAGCTTTCTTT
>TRBJ1-5|TRBV19|.|once
CASSIGYRVGQPQHF
TGTGCCAGTAGTATAGGATACAGGGTCGGGCAGCCCCAGCATTTT
>TRBJ1-1|TRBV11-2|.|once
CASSLGGGSIEAFF
TGTGCCAGCAGCTTAGGGGGGGGTAGTATTGAAGCTTTCTTT
>TRBJ2-1|TRBV7-6|TRBD2|.
CASSSWTSGSYNEQFF
TGTGCCAGCAGCTCTTGGACTAGCGGGAGTTACAATGAGCAGTTCTTC
>TRBJ1-2|TRBV11-3|.|few
CASSPLRGARGYGYTF
TGTGCCAGCAGCCCCCTGCGGGGGGCGCGTGGCTATGGCTACACCTTC
>TRBJ2-3|TRBV27|.|.
CARCLQGSLYTQYF
TGTGCCAGGTGTCTGCAGGGATCCTTGTATACGCAGTATTTT
>TRBJ1-3|TRBV3-1/TRBV3-2|.|.
CASSQSSGNTIYF
TGTGCCAGCAGCCAGAGCTCTGGAAACACCATATATTTT
>TRBJ1-3|TRBV2|TRBD1|.
CASSVVQGAGNTIYF
TGTGCCAGCAGTGTGGTACAGGGGGCGGGAAACACCATATATTTT
>TRBJ2-7|TRBV11-3|.|.
CASSYRDLLYEQYF
TGTGCCAGCAGCTACAGGGACCTTCTCTACGAGCAGTACTTC
>TRBJ2-4|TRBV18|TRBD2|few
CASSVLAGAKNIQYF
TGTGCCAGCTCAGTCTTAGCGGGAGCCAAAAACATTCAGTACTTC
>TRBJ2-7|TRBV7-9|TRBD1|.
CASSLFGTGDYEQYF
TGTGCCAGCAGCTTATTCGGGACAGGGGATTACGAGCAGTACTTC
>TRBJ2-4|TRBV23-1|TRBD1|.
CASSQPGQFSDIQYF
TGCGCCAGCAGTCAGCCGGGACAGTTTTCGGACATTCAGTACTTC
>TRBJ2-7|TRBV6-2/TRBV6-3|.|.
CASSYGGTANVQYF
TGTGCCAGCAGTTACGGGGGGACAGCCAACGTGCAGTACTTC
>TRBJ1-2|TRBV4-1|.|.
CASSQDRGSYGYTF
TGCGCCAGCAGCCAAGATCGGGGGTCCTATGGCTACACCTTC
>TRBJ1-1|TRBV18|.|.
CASSPQENTEAFF
TGTGCCAGCTCACCGCAGGAGAACACTGAAGCTTTCTTT
>TRBJ1-5|TRBV4-2|TRBD1|.
CASSQDPDRTSQPQHF
TGTGCCAGCAGCCAAGACCCGGACAGGACGAGTCAGCCCCAGCATTTT
>TRBJ2-4|TRBV15|TRBD2|.
CATSTIKGLAGLAKNIQYF
TGTGCCACCAGCACAATAAAGGGACTAGCGGGCTTGGCCAAAAACATTCAGTACTTC
>TRBJ2-7|TRBV18|.|.
CASSPGQLSSYEQYF
TGTGCCAGCTCACCAGGACAGCTTAGCTCCTACGAGCAGTACTTC
>TRBJ1-2|TRBV28|TRBD1|.
CASTDPGTGDAYGYTF
TGTGCCAGCACTGACCCCGGGACAGGTGACGCGTATGGCTACACCTTC
>TRBJ2-1|TRBV4-1|TRBD2|.
CASSQVGLAGGNEQFF
TGCGCCAGCAGCCAAGTCGGACTAGCGGGAGGTAATGAGCAGTTCTTC
>TRBJ2-1|TRBV4-2|TRBD2|few
CASSQVSGSGDNEQFF
TGTGCCAGCAGCCAAGTTAGCGGGAGCGGGGACAATGAGCAGTTCTTC
>TRBJ2-5|TRBV25-1|.|.
CASSEFGGSAQETQYF
TGTGCCAGCAGTGAATTTGGCGGGTCTGCACAAGAGACCCAGTACTTC
>TRBJ2-3|TRBV6-6|TRBD2|.
CASSPGGGMLTDTQYF
TGTGCCAGCAGTCCCGGGGGGGGCATGTTGACAGATACGCAGTATTTT
>TRBJ1-5|TRBV7-2|.|.
CASSFTTVGQPQHF
TGTGCCAGCAGCTTCACGACAGTTGGGCAGCCCCAGCATTTT
>TRBJ1-3|TRBV2|TRBD1|.
CASSWTGRNTIYF
TGTGCCAGCAGTTGGACAGGGCGAAACACCATATATTTT
>TRBJ2-1|TRBV7-9|TRBD2|.
CASIPLAGGFNEQFF
TGTGCCAGCATCCCTTTAGCGGGAGGGTTCAATGAGCAGTTCTTC
>TRBJ2-4|TRBV20-1|.|.
CSASKLAAKNIQYF
TGCAGTGCTAGTAAACTAGCCGCCAAAAACATTCAGTACTTC
>TRBJ2-7|TRBV2|.|.
CASSVYGDEQYF
TGTGCCAGCAGTGTTTACGGGGACGAGCAGTACTTC
>TRBJ2-7|TRBV28|TRBD1|.
CAIRGQLAYEQYF
TGTGCCATCAGGGGGCAGCTGGCCTACGAGCAGTACTTC
>TRBJ2-3|TRBV20-1|.|once
CSASLRQSSTDTQYF
TGCAGTGCTAGTCTGCGGCAGTCTAGCACAGATACGCAGTATTTT
>TRBJ1-2|TRBV6-5|TRBD1|.
CASSPTGQGIHGYTF
TGTGCCAGCAGCCCCACGGGACAGGGGATTCATGGCTACACCTTC
>TRBJ2-1|TRBV6-5|TRBD1|.
CASSYEGAVNEQFF
TGTGCCAGCAGTTACGAGGGGGCGGTCAATGAGCAGTTCTTC
>TRBJ2-1|TRBV28|.|.
CASTERRYNEQFF
TGTGCCAGCACCGAGCGGCGATACAATGAGCAGTTCTTC